This TCR beta chain was sequenced during a study of blood T cell repertoires in COVID-19. Study context: The samples span acute and convalescent COVID-19 from the United States, Italy and Spain. Sources were T cells, B-cell-depleted T cells, or PBMCs; the material itself was cDNA or gDNA.

The germline V and J ends were trimmed by 4 bases and 4 bases, with 16 bases remaining between them. Germline CDR1 is MNHEY and CDR2 is SVGAGI. The length of the CDR3 is 15 residues. Original data processing: Estimation of nucleated cell counts relied on the amplification of reference gene primers. This table comes from immunoSEQ multiplex PCR, and its TCRdb copy is limited to in-frame clones, with some not included. The V and J calls and clone size come from that table; D and trimming were worked out from the DNA. The sample contains approximately 89,000 clones, around four fifths of which appear only once.

The clonotype originates from a woman between 70 and 85 years old with active or convalescent COVID-19. The chain is built from TRBV6-5 and TRBJ1-2; possibly TRBD1 for D (5 bases). The sample was peripheral blood. CDR3 bases: TGTGCCAGCAGTTCCGCCAGTAGGGGTGCCTATGGCTACACCTTC. Its protein is CASSSASRGAYGYTF.